This T cell receptor (beta chain) was sequenced during a study of human T cells and chemical hapten exposure. The sample holds many counts of this clonotype. MiXCR was run by TCRdb on the 5' RACE reads, yielding one entry per CDR3 protein. The table records 120,000 to 150,000 distinct CDR3 sequences, around 4.4% of them present only once. The authors extracted total RNA from unfractionated whole blood. The TCR was taken from a female donor in good health.

Written as DNA, the CDR3 is TGTGCCTGGGCCGGGACAGGGACTTCACCCCTCCACTTT. Translation gives CAWAGTGTSPLHF. The genes are TRBV30 and TRBJ1-6; 9 positions agree with TRBD1. Germline loops: CDR1 GTSNPN, CDR2 SVGIG (reference sequence). This CDR3 is built from 13 residues. The V and J ends lost 5 bases and 9 bases, in that order; junction bases with no gene match: 5.